The TCR beta chain described here comes from a study of T cell repertoires in cytomegalovirus infection (dated by TCRdb to between 2019 and 2020). Background on the whole study: Donor HLA type was relevant to the analysis, because carriage of CMV infection together with the matching HLA type was indicated by public TCR beta signatures.

TCRdb records Illumina HiSeq 1500 as the sequencer. TCRdb itself trimmed the public reads at Q25 with fastp, ran MiXCR and retained productive beta chains. Identical CDR3 proteins give one entry, which carries the most common genes and DNA. The sample table contains 310,000 or so distinct CDR3 sequences; only one count was recorded for about 26% of them. The ten largest clones represent 14% of the sample. On the study overall, not on this receptor specifically: In the ex vivo response, HLA-C-restricted CMV-specific TCR beta clonotypes were dominant, and in two of eight donors the single most frequent clonotype came from this HLA-C-restricted group. Carriers of CMV infection plus the relevant HLA type were discriminated by the cumulative frequency of public TCR beta family members in the study cohort and in an independent roughly 400-donor cohort.

This clonotype was seen a few times. Its antigen is currently not known. No qualities accompany the bases; no much larger clone lies one base away. V and J lose 4 bases and 1 base, and a span of 10 bases separates them. As encoded in the germline V gene, CDR1 is MDHEN while CDR2 is SYDVKM. The CDR3, from cysteine to phenylalanine, totals 14 residues. The read is trimmed to its CDR3 DNA, 42 bases read in frame from base 1. The receptor comes from a human donor in good health (CMV status not recorded). Some clones in this sample may be carry-over from other donors' samples. The rearranged segments are TRBV28 and TRBJ1-2; matching of 5 bases hints at TRBD1 as the D gene. Sequencing input: PBMCs. The CDR3 loop reads CASSSGIINYGYTF. At the DNA level, the sequence is TGTGCCAGCAGTTCAGGGATAATTAACTATGGCTACACCTTC.